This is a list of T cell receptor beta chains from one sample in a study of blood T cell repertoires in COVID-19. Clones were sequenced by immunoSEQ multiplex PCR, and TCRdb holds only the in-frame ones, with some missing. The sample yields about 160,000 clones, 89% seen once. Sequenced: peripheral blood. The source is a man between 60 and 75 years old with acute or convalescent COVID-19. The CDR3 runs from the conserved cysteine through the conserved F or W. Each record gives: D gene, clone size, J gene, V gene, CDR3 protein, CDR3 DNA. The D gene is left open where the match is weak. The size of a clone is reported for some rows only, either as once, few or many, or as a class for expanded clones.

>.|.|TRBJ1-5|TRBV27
CASRQLQGFNQPQHF
TGTGCCAGCAGGCAGTTACAGGGTTTCAATCAGCCCCAGCATTTT
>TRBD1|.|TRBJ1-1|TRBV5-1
CASSSGTADTEAFF
TGCGCCAGCAGCTCCGGGACAGCGGATACTGAAGCTTTCTTT
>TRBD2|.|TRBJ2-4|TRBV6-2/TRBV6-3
CASSYSSWAGGENKNIQYF
TGTGCCAGCAGTTACTCGAGCTGGGCGGGGGGCGAAAACAAAAACATTCAGTACTTC
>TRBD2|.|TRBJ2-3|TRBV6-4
CASSARGLASSDTQYF
TGTGCCAGCAGTGCACGGGGACTAGCCTCTTCAGATACGCAGTATTTT
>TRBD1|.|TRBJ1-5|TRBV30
CAWSLQGVGNQPQHF
TGTGCCTGGAGCCTACAGGGGGTCGGCAATCAGCCCCAGCATTTT
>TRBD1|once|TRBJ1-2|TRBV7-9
CASSSIDRVVSYGYTF
TGTGCCAGCAGCTCCATTGACAGGGTAGTATCATATGGCTACACCTTC
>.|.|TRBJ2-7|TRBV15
CATSRDRDPYEQYF
TGTGCCACCAGCAGGGACAGAGACCCCTACGAGCAGTACTTC
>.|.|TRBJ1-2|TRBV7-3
CASSLSEGVGGYTF
TGTGCCAGCAGCTTATCGGAAGGGGTTGGTGGCTACACCTTC
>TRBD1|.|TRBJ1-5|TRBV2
CASSDEWEGTGGGQPQHF
TGTGCCAGCAGTGATGAGTGGGAGGGGACAGGGGGAGGTCAGCCCCAGCATTTT
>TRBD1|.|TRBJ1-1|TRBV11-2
CASSLTPQGLTEAFF
TGTGCCAGCAGCCTCACCCCACAGGGGCTTACTGAAGCTTTCTTT
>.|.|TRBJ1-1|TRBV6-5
CASSYSPRGTEAFF
TGTGCCAGCAGTTACTCACCCCGCGGCACTGAAGCTTTCTTT
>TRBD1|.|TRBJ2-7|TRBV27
CASSYKGQGYEQYF
TGTGCCAGCAGCTATAAGGGACAGGGCTACGAGCAGTACTTC
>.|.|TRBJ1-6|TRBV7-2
CASSPQARPYNSPLHF
TGTGCCAGCAGCCCCCAGGCCAGGCCCTATAATTCACCCCTCCACTTT
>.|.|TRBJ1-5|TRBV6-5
CASSSLSSQPQHF
TGTGCCAGCAGTTCCCTTTCGAGTCAGCCCCAGCATTTT
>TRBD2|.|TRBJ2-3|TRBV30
CAWSGGGTSTDTQYF
TGTGCCTGGAGTGGCGGGGGGACTAGCACAGATACGCAGTATTTT
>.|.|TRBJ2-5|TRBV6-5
CASSYGAAQETQYF
TGTGCCAGCAGTTACGGGGCAGCTCAAGAGACCCAGTACTTC
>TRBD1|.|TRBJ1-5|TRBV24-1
CATSDRAGGSNQPQHF
TGTGCCACCAGTGATCGGGCAGGGGGTAGCAATCAGCCCCAGCATTTT
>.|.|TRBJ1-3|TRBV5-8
CASSLVGSGNTIYF
TGTGCCAGCAGCTTGGTCGGGTCAGGAAACACCATATATTTT